Presented here are 12 T cell receptor beta chains from one specimen sequenced in a study of cytomegalovirus exposure and HLA in healthy donors. It was with 60 Vbeta and 13 Jbeta primers that the PCR ran. Profiled with immunoSEQ multiplex PCR; TCRdb holds only in-frame clones, not every one. Of around 150,000 clones listed, around 90% are singletons. Sequenced material: PBMCs. These receptors were taken from a woman aged 40 to 49 in good health and CMV-seronegative.

The CDR3 sequence is CASSVERDSYEQYF. In nucleotides, the CDR3 is TGTGCCAGCAGTGTTGAACGGGACTCCTACGAGCAGTACTTC. The V gene is TRBV6-1, the J gene TRBJ2-7; tentative D call: TRBD2 (5 bases). Germline-derived CDR1 and CDR2 are MNHNS and SASEGT. The CDR3 has 14 amino acids. The V end lost 4 bases, the J end lost 0 bases, and 10 bases lay between the germline ends.

The chain employs TRBV7-8 and TRBJ1-2; 8 bases are shared with TRBD1. Germline CDR1 reads SGHVS; CDR2 reads FQNEAQ. The CDR3 is 15 residues long. Germline trimming cut 4 bases from V and 4 bases from J; bases unmatched to any gene: 8. The CDR3 reads CASSSDRVNSYGYTF. The CDR3 DNA reads TGTGCCAGCAGCTCGGACAGGGTAAACAGCTATGGCTACACCTTC. The entire variable domain, with the rest obtained from reference TRBV7-8 and TRBJ1-2, is as follows: GAGVSQSPRYKVAKRGQDVALRCDPISGHVSLFWYQQALGQGPEFLTYFQNEAQLDKSGLPSDRFFAERPEGSVSTLKIQRTQQEDSAVYLCASSSDRVNSYGYTFGSGTRLTVV.

The chain employs TRBV5-1 and TRBJ2-7; TRBD2 agrees at 14 bases. This CDR3 region has 16 residues. Germline-derived CDR1 and CDR2 are SGHRS and YFSETQ. Germline trimming cut 2 bases from V and 6 bases from J; bases unmatched to any gene: 7. The CDR3 loop reads CASSLLPGLAGAEQYF. In nucleotides, the CDR3 is TGCGCCAGCAGCTTACTACCGGGACTAGCGGGAGCCGAGCAGTACTTC.

This chain joins TRBV7-9 and TRBJ2-2; 8 bases agree with TRBD1. V gave up 5 bases and J gave up 7 bases; unmatched junction bases: 3. The CDR3 runs 13 residues. CDR1 SEHNR and CDR2 FQNEAQ come from the germline V gene (reference sequence). In DNA form, the CDR3 reads TGTGCCAGCAGCGCAGGGGGCAGCGGGGAGCTGTTTTTT. Translating it yields CASSAGGSGELFF.

Only one count was recorded for this clone. This rearrangement joins TRBV7-8 to TRBJ2-1, with 13 positions matching TRBD2. With 2 bases clipped from V and 7 bases from J, the junction kept 8 bases outside the gene matches. The CDR3 consists of 17 residues. Germline V lookup: CDR1 SGHVS, CDR2 FQNEAQ. CDR3 sequence: CASSLRGLAGIFNEQFF. CDR3 bases: TGTGCCAGCAGCTTACGGGGACTAGCGGGGATTTTTAATGAGCAGTTCTTC. Looking up the rest from reference TRBV7-8 and TRBJ2-1 gives the full variable domain: GAGVSQSPRYKVAKRGQDVALRCDPISGHVSLFWYQQALGQGPEFLTYFQNEAQLDKSGLPSDRFFAERPEGSVSTLKIQRTQQEDSAVYLCASSLRGLAGIFNEQFFGPGTRLTVL.

The chain is built from TRBV2 and TRBJ1-3; 10 positions agree with TRBD1. CDR3 size: 14 residues. V shed 4 bases and J 8 bases; nucleotides not matched to a gene: 5. Per germline, CDR1 SNHLY and CDR2 FYNNEI. The CDR3 sequence is CASSVGQGLHTIYF. CDR3 in DNA: TGTGCCAGCAGTGTGGGACAGGGGCTACACACCATATATTTT.

The CDR3 DNA is TGTGCCAGCAGCCAAGATTGGTCCGCTAGCAGTACCTACGAGCAGTACTTC. Protein product: CASSQDWSASSTYEQYF. The chain couples TRBV14 to TRBJ2-7, with D perhaps matching TRBD2 (5 bases). The CDR3 has 17 residues. Trimming cost V 0 bases and J 2 bases, with 17 bases left between them. From germline, CDR1 is SGHDN and CDR2 FVKESK.

The chain recombines TRBV7-9 with TRBJ2-3; 7 positions match TRBD2. CDR1 SEHNR and CDR2 FQNEAQ come from the germline V gene (reference sequence). The CDR3 spans 15 residues. V trimming: 6 bases; J trimming: 3 bases; junction bases outside the gene matches: 9. This CDR3 reads CASRQLAGMTDTQYF. The CDR3 DNA reads TGTGCCAGCAGACAATTAGCGGGTATGACAGATACGCAGTATTTT.

The chain links TRBV27 to TRBJ2-5; the match to TRBD2 covers 11 bases. The end of the DNA fits TRBJ2-7 better, so the J call may be wrong. The CDR3 totals 18 residues. The germline V gene encodes CDR1 MNHEY and CDR2 SMNVEV (reference sequence). The CDR3 loop reads CASSFRHGTSGASYEQYF. For the CDR3, the DNA is TGTGCCAGCAGTTTTCGGCACGGGACTAGCGGCGCCTCCTACGAGCAGTACTTC.

V is TRBV18 and J is TRBJ2-7; a possible D gene is TRBD2 (6 bases). The V end was cut by 6 bases, the J end by 1 base, with 16 bases between. The CDR3 totals 15 residues. Per germline, CDR1 KGHSH and CDR2 LQKENI. The DNA for the CDR3 is TGTGCCAGCTCCCCGGAGGAGGGGTGGTCCTACGAGCAGTACTTC. It is translated as CASSPEEGWSYEQYF.

The rearrangement links TRBV7-8 to TRBJ2-3; 7 nucleotides match TRBD2. This CDR3 is built from 15 residues. The junction had 7 bases not matched to a gene; V was cut back by 4 bases and J by 3 bases. CDR1 is SGHVS and CDR2 is FQNEAQ in the germline V gene. The CDR3 is CASSYRTSLTDTQYF. CDR3 DNA sequence: TGTGCCAGCAGCTATCGGACTAGTCTTACAGATACGCAGTATTTT.

V is TRBV27 and J is TRBJ2-1, with D perhaps TRBD2 (6 bases). Between the trimmed V and J ends, which lost 5 bases and 0 bases, there was a span of 11 bases. This CDR3 spans 15 amino acids. Per germline, CDR1 MNHEY and CDR2 SMNVEV (reference sequence). In DNA, the CDR3 is TGTGCCAGCAGTCCTTCTAGCGCCTCCTACAATGAGCAGTTCTTC. This encodes CASSPSSASYNEQFF.